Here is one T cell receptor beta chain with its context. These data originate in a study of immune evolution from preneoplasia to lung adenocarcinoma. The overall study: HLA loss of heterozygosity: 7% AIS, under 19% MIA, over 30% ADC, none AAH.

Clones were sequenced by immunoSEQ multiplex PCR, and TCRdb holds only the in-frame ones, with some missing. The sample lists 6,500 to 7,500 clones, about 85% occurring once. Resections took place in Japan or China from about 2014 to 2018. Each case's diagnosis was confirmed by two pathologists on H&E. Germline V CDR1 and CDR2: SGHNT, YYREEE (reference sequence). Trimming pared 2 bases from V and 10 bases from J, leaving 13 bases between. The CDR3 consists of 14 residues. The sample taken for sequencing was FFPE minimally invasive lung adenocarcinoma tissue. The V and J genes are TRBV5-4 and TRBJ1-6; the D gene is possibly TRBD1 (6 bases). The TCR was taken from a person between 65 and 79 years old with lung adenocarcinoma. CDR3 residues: CASSLQGIGSPLHF. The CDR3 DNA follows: TGTGCCAGCAGCTTACAGGGCATAGGCTCACCCCTCCACTTT.